A single sample gave rise to the 26 T cell receptor beta chains below, sequenced in a study of blood T cell repertoires in COVID-19. Measured with immunoSEQ multiplex PCR; TCRdb has only the in-frame clones, and not every one. The sample gives 200,000 or so clones, roughly 90% of which show up once; 6.2% is in the top ten. The specimen was peripheral blood. All receptors derive from a woman in her thirties or forties who had recovered from COVID-19.

The V and J genes are TRBV7-9 and TRBJ1-1, with a possible D match to TRBD1 (6 bases). The CDR3 loop spans 14 amino acids. Germline V CDR1 and CDR2: SEHNR, FQNEAQ (reference sequence). V lost 4 bases and J lost 6, with 15 bases in between. The CDR3: CASSSPGVEAEAFF. CDR3 in DNA: TGTGCCAGCAGCTCACCAGGGGTTGAAGCTGAAGCTTTCTTT.

A single count supports this clone. At one end the junction does not follow the germline gene, possibly because of a read error. V usage is TRBV11-2 and J usage is TRBJ2-5; D perhaps matches TRBD2 (5 bases). CDR3 size: 12 residues. Looked up from germline, CDR1 is SGHAT and CDR2 is FQNNGV. The CDR3 reads CASSLEPRVSDF. DNA of the CDR3: TGTGCCAGCAGCTTAGAGCCCCGGGTTAGCGACTTC.

The V and J genes are TRBV19 and TRBJ1-5, with D perhaps matching TRBD1 (5 bases). There are 14 residues in the CDR3. The germline V and J ends were trimmed by 6 bases and 0 bases, with 9 bases remaining between them. From germline, CDR1 is LNHDA and CDR2 SQIVND (reference sequence). The chain's CDR3 is CASRETVSNQPQHF. Written as DNA, the CDR3 is TGTGCCAGTAGGGAGACAGTTAGCAATCAGCCCCAGCATTTT.

V and J are TRBV2 and TRBJ2-5, with D maybe TRBD1 (5 bases). V was pared by 3 bases and J by 5 bases, with 16 bases between. The germline gives CDR1 SNHLY, CDR2 FYNNEI. This CDR3 region has 15 residues. The CDR3 region is CASSDRAGMVETQYF. In nucleotides, the CDR3 is TGTGCCAGCAGTGATAGAGCAGGGATGGTTGAGACCCAGTACTTC.

The chain couples TRBV7-6 to TRBJ2-1, with D possibly being TRBD1 (6 bases). The V gene's germline CDR1 is SGHVS and CDR2 FNYEAQ. V was clipped by 2 bases and J by 8 bases, with 13 bases between them. This CDR3 comprises 14 residues. The chain's CDR3 is CASSLTRGDDEQFF. The CDR3 DNA is TGTGCCAGCAGCTTAACCAGGGGTGATGATGAGCAGTTCTTC.

This chain links TRBV9 with TRBJ2-5; D gene uncertain. The ends were cut back, 3 bases at V and 5 bases at J, with 5 bases in the middle. This CDR3 is built from 11 residues. In germline, CDR1 is SGDLS, CDR2 YYNGEE. CDR3 sequence (DNA): TGTGCCAGCAGCGAGGAGGAGACCCAGTACTTC. Protein sequence: CASSEEETQYF.

V and J are TRBV3-1 (or the pseudogene TRBV3-2) and TRBJ2-2; D perhaps matches TRBD2 (6 bases). Germline CDR1 LGHDT, CDR2 YNNKEL (reference sequence). This CDR3 has 16 amino acids. The V gene lost 8 bases and the J gene lost 5 bases, with 21 bases spanning the gap. CDR3 protein: CASLSQGGLRTGELFF. Here the CDR3 DNA reads TGTGCCAGCCTAAGTCAAGGAGGGTTAAGAACCGGGGAGCTGTTTTTT.

This chain uses TRBV5-1 with TRBJ2-7; D is unclear. V was clipped by 4 bases and J by 1 base, with 3 bases between them. Germline values: CDR1 SGHRS, CDR2 YFSETQ. The CDR3 contains 11 residues. Here the CDR3 reads CASSESYEQYF. DNA of the CDR3: TGCGCCAGCAGCGAGTCCTACGAGCAGTACTTC.

This clone was recorded at least ten times. The V and J genes are TRBV19 and TRBJ2-1; D perhaps matches TRBD2 (6 bases). V lost 7 bases, J lost 7 bases, and 8 bases lay in between. This CDR3 has 11 amino acids. Germline V gene sequence: CDR1 LNHDA, CDR2 SQIVND (reference sequence). The CDR3 is CASTRGNEQFF. CDR3 bases: TGTGCCAGTACCCGGGGGAATGAGCAGTTCTTC.

In this sample, this clone turned up a few times. The chain is built from TRBV12-3 or TRBV12-4 and TRBJ1-5; possibly TRBD1 for D (6 bases). The CDR3 loop spans 13 amino acids. V was cut by 7 bases and J by 7 bases, with 14 bases left in between. The CDR3 nucleotides read TGTGCCAGCATGGTTGGGGGCGACCAGCCCCAGCATTTT. Its protein product is CASMVGGDQPQHF.

The V and J genes are TRBV27 and TRBJ2-4; maybe TRBD1 (6 bases). The CDR3 runs to 15 residues. CDR1 and CDR2 (germline): MNHEY, SMNVEV (reference sequence). V lost 3 bases to trimming and J lost 5 bases, with 14 bases between them. The CDR3 sequence: CASSFLPGHQNIQYF. In DNA, the CDR3 is TGTGCCAGCAGTTTCCTGCCGGGACACCAAAACATTCAGTACTTC.

This chain links TRBV5-1 with TRBJ2-7; 13 nucleotides agree with TRBD2. The CDR3 consists of 15 residues. The germline gives CDR1 SGHRS, CDR2 YFSETQ. V was pared by 5 bases and J by 3 bases, with 5 bases of the junction left unmatched. The CDR3 here is CASRRTSGSDYEQYF. The CDR3 nucleotides read TGCGCCAGCAGACGGACTAGCGGGAGTGACTACGAGCAGTACTTC.

The chain links TRBV19 to TRBJ2-7, with 9 bases aligning to TRBD1. The CDR3 contains 15 residues. The junction had 8 bases not matched to a gene; V was cut back by 5 bases and J by 3 bases. The germline gives CDR1 LNHDA, CDR2 SQIVND (reference sequence). The CDR3 sequence: CASSVSGQGGYEQYF. The CDR3, as DNA: TGTGCCAGTAGTGTATCGGGACAGGGAGGCTACGAGCAGTACTTC.

The chain joins TRBV2 to TRBJ2-1; D not resolved. The CDR3 has 12 amino acids. Germline-derived CDR1 and CDR2 are SNHLY and FYNNEI. The V and J ends lost 8 bases and 7 bases respectively, with 12 bases between them. CDR3 in DNA: TGTGCCAGCTCCCGGGTGTTGAATGAGCAGTTCTTC. This gives the protein CASSRVLNEQFF.

The chain has TRBV21-1 and TRBJ1-2; TRBD1, the table's D call, lacks a check against the DNA. TRBV21-1 counts as a pseudogene. CDR3 size: 16 residues. The CDR3 nucleotides are TGTGCCAGCAGCAAACAACGACAGGCCCATCGTCCTGGCTACACCTTC. As protein: CASSKQRQAHRPGYTF.

This clone was seen a handful of times. The J gene is TRBJ2-1, the V gene TRBV7-9; tentative D call: TRBD1 (6 bases). The V end lost 1 base, the J end lost 4 bases, and 11 bases lay between the germline ends. The CDR3 has 15 residues. Germline CDR1 reads SEHNR; CDR2 reads FQNEAQ (reference sequence). The CDR3 here is CASSLGGGHYNEQFF. CDR3 nucleotides: TGTGCCAGCAGCTTAGGAGGGGGACATTACAATGAGCAGTTCTTC. Full variable domain (rest looked up from reference TRBV7-9 and TRBJ2-1): DTGVSQNPRHKITKRGQNVTFRCDPISEHNRLYWYRQTLGQGPEFLTYFQNEAQLEKSRLLSDRFSAERPKGSFSTLEIQRTEQGDSAMYLCASSLGGGHYNEQFFGPGTRLTVL.

This chain uses TRBV4-1 with TRBJ1-1; possibly TRBD1 for D (5 bases). The V and J ends lost 0 bases and 2 bases respectively, with 16 bases between them. The length of the CDR3 is 17 residues. In germline, CDR1 is MGHRA, CDR2 YSYEKL. The CDR3 DNA reads TGCGCCAGCAGCCAAGAGCCCCCGCGCAGGGTCAACACTGAAGCTTTCTTT. Amino acids: CASSQEPPRRVNTEAFF.

This clone was observed once. The rearrangement joins TRBV9 to TRBJ2-3; 9 bases agree with TRBD2. The V gene end was trimmed by 0 bases and the J gene end by 2 bases; junction bases not matched to a gene: 10. Germline CDR1 and CDR2: SGDLS and YYNGEE. The CDR3 runs to 18 residues. The CDR3 sequence: CASSVATPGLAYTDTQYF. Written as DNA, the CDR3 is TGTGCCAGCAGCGTAGCTACCCCAGGACTAGCGTACACAGATACGCAGTATTTT.

The chain carries TRBV4-1 and TRBJ2-7, with 8 bases fitting TRBD1. V was pared by 3 bases and J by 0 bases, with 7 bases of the junction left unmatched. Germline CDR1 is MGHRA and CDR2 is YSYEKL. The CDR3 is made up of 16 amino acids. The CDR3 sequence: CASSHPDRALSYEQYF. CDR3 coding DNA: TGCGCCAGCAGCCACCCGGACAGGGCCCTCTCCTACGAGCAGTACTTC.

V is TRBV6-5 and J is TRBJ2-5; tentative D call: TRBD2 (6 bases). The V gene's germline CDR1 is MNHEY and CDR2 SVGAGI. V lost 6 bases and J 4 bases, leaving 18 bases between the germline ends. This CDR3 region has 15 residues. The CDR3 DNA is TGTGCCAGCAGCCCAGTACGCGGAGGGCTAGAGACCCAGTACTTC. The encoded protein is CASSPVRGGLETQYF.

This clone was seen a few times. The CDR3 DNA follows: TGTGCCAGCAGCTTGAGGGGGCGCGATCAGCCCCAGCATTTT. It translates to CASSLRGRDQPQHF. The chain is built from TRBV5-8 and TRBJ1-5; the match to TRBD1 covers 7 bases. The CDR3 has 14 residues. With 1 base clipped from V and 5 bases from J, the junction kept 3 bases outside the gene matches. Germline V gene sequence: CDR1 SGHTS, CDR2 YDEGEE. The whole variable domain, remainder taken from reference TRBV5-8 and TRBJ1-5, is EAGVTQSPTHLIKTRGQQATLRCSPISGHTSVYWYQQALGLGLQFLLWYDEGEERNRGNFPPRFSGRQFPNYSSELNVNALELEDSALYLCASSLRGRDQPQHFGDGTRLSIL.

The table lists this clone with a count of one. The chain joins TRBV12-5 to TRBJ2-7; tentatively, D is TRBD1 (6 bases). V was cut by 3 bases and J by 9 bases, with 12 bases left in between. Germline loops: CDR1 LGHNT, CDR2 FRNRAP. This CDR3 contains 12 residues. CDR3 sequence: CASGLDPRGQYF. For the CDR3, the DNA is TGTGCTAGTGGTTTAGACCCCAGGGGGCAGTACTTC.

The chain is built from TRBV6-5 and TRBJ1-3; D gene uncertain. Germline values: CDR1 MNHEY, CDR2 SVGAGI. V lost 0 bases and J 3 bases, leaving 9 bases between the germline ends. There are 15 residues in the CDR3. CDR3 amino acids: CASSYSQASGNTIYF. DNA for the CDR3: TGTGCCAGCAGTTACTCTCAGGCGAGTGGAAACACCATATATTTT.

The chain carries TRBV5-1 and TRBJ2-1, with 10 nucleotides matching TRBD2. The CDR3 has 15 residues. V gave up 3 bases and J gave up 4 bases; unmatched junction bases: 4. Germline assignment: CDR1 SGHRS and CDR2 YFSETQ. The DNA for the CDR3 is TGCGCCAGCAGCTCCGGGACTAGCGAGTACAATGAGCAGTTCTTC. It codes for CASSSGTSEYNEQFF.

The V call is TRBV5-1, the J call TRBJ1-6, with D possibly matching TRBD1 (5 bases). The CDR3 is 17 amino acids. Germline V gene lookup returns CDR1 SGHRS and CDR2 YFSETQ. Trimming took 1 base from V and 2 from J, leaving 13 bases between them. The CDR3 reads CASSLYGGEPYNSPLHF. CDR3 bases: TGCGCCAGCAGCTTGTACGGGGGAGAGCCCTATAATTCACCCCTCCACTTT.

The table lists this clone with a count of one. The gene calls are TRBV3-1 (or the pseudogene TRBV3-2) and TRBJ1-6, with D maybe TRBD1 (5 bases). Germline-derived CDR1 and CDR2 are LGHDT and YNNKEL (reference sequence). The CDR3 has 16 amino acids. V was cut by 2 bases and J by 1 base, with 9 bases left in between. The CDR3 DNA is TGTGCCAGCAGCCAACAGGGATCATCCTATAATTCACCCCTCCACTTT. Amino acids: CASSQQGSSYNSPLHF.